One T cell receptor (beta chain) is described in this entry. Unique molecular identifiers were incorporated into the prepared TCRbeta library. TCRdb fed the PCR reads into MiXCR, producing one record per CDR3 protein. The table has around 340,000 distinct CDR3 sequences, 10% to 15% seen once. V was pared by 7 bases and J by 1 base, with 10 bases between. This CDR3 has 13 residues. Germline lookup yields CDR1 SGHAT and CDR2 FQNNGV. The sample originates from a study of T-cell reconstitution after alpha-beta-depleted transplantation in children. The source is a human donor who donated a stem cell graft to a child with Fanconi anemia. This sequence joins TRBV11-2 and TRBJ1-1, with a possible D match to TRBD1 (5 bases). Sequenced here: PBMCs, sampled from the stem cell graft. The CDR3 spells CASNRGANTEAFF. The CDR3 DNA reads as TGTGCCAGCAACAGAGGGGCGAACACTGAAGCTTTCTTT.